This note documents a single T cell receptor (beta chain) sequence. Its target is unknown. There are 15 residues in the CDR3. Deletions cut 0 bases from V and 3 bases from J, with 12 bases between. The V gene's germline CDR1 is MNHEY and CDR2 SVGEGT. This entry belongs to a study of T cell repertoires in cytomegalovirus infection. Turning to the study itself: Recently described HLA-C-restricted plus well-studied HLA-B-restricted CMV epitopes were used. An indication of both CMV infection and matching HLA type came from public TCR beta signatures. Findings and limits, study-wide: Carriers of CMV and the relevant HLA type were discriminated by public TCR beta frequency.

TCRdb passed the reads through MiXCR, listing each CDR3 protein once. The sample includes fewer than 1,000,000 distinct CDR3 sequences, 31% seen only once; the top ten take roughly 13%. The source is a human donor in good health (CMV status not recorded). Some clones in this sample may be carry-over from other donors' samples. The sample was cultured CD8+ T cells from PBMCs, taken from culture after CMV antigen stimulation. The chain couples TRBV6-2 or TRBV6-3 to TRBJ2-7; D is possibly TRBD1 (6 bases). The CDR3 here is CASSYSQQGGYEQYF. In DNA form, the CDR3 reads TGTGCCAGCAGTTACTCGCAACAGGGTGGCTACGAGCAGTACTTC.